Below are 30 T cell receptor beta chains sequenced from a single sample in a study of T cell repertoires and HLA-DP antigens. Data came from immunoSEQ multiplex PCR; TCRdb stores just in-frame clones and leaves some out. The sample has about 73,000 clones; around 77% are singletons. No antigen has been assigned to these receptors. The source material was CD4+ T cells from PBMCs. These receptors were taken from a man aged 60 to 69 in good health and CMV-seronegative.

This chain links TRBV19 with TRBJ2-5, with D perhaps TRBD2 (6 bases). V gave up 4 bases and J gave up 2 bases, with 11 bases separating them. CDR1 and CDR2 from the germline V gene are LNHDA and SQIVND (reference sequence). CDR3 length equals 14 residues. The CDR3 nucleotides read TGTGCCAGTAGTACCTCGGGACTGCAAGAGACCCAGTACTTC. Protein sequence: CASSTSGLQETQYF.

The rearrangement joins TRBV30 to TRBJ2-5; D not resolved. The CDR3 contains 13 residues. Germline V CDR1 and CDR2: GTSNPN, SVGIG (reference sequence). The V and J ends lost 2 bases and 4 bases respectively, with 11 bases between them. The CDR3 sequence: CAWSSRLGETQYF. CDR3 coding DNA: TGTGCCTGGAGTTCCAGGTTGGGAGAGACCCAGTACTTC.

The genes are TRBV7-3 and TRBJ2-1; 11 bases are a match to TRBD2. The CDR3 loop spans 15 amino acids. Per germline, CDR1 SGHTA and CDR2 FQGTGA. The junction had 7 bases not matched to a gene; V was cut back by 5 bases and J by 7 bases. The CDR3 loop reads CASSPRASGRNEQFF. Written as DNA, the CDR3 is TGTGCCAGCAGCCCTCGGGCTAGCGGGAGGAATGAGCAGTTCTTC.

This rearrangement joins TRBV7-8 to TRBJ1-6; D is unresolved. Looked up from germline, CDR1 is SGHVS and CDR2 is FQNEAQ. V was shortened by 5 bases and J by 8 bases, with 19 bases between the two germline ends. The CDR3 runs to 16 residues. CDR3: CASSQESYLTDSPLHF. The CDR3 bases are TGTGCCAGCAGCCAAGAATCGTACCTAACGGATTCACCCCTCCACTTT.

The CDR3 reads CAWSPRQVLYEQYF. CDR3 sequence (DNA): TGTGCCTGGAGTCCACGACAGGTTCTATACGAGCAGTACTTC. V usage is TRBV30 and J usage is TRBJ2-7, with a possible D match to TRBD1 (6 bases). Trimming cost V 2 bases and J 4 bases, with 15 bases left between them. CDR3 size: 14 residues. The germline CDR1 and CDR2 sequences are GTSNPN and SVGIG (reference sequence).

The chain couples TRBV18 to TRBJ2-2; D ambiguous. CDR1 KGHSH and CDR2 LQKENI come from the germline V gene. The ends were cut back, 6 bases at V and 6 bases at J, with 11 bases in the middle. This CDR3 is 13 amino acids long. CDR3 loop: CASSDRFSGELFF. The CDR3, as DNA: TGTGCCAGCTCGGACCGTTTTTCCGGGGAGCTGTTTTTT.

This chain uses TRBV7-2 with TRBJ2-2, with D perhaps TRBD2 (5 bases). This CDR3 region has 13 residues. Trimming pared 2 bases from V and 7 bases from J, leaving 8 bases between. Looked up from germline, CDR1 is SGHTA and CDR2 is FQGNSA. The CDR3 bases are TGTGCCAGCAGCTTACAGACTATCGGGGAGCTGTTTTTT. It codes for CASSLQTIGELFF.

DNA for the CDR3: TGTGCCAGCAGCTCAGACAGGGGAGGTAATGAAAAACTGTTTTTT. Translation gives CASSSDRGGNEKLFF. The V and J genes are TRBV5-4 and TRBJ1-4; 8 bases are shared with TRBD1. Trimming cost V 3 bases and J 4 bases; bases outside gene matches: 5. Germline lookup yields CDR1 SGHNT and CDR2 YYREEE (reference sequence). CDR3 size: 15 residues.

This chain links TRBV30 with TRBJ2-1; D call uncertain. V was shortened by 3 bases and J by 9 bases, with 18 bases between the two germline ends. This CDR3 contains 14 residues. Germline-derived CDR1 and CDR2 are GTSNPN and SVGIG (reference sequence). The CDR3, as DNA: TGTGCCTGGAGGAAGCCAGGCCGATGGGGTGAGCAGTTCTTC. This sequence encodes CAWRKPGRWGEQFF. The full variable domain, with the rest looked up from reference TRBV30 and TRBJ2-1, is SQTIHQWPATLVQPVGSPLSLECTVEGTSNPNLYWYRQAAGRGLQLLFYSVGIGQISSEVPQNLSASRPQDRQFILSSKKLLLSDSGFYLCAWRKPGRWGEQFFGPGTRLTVL.

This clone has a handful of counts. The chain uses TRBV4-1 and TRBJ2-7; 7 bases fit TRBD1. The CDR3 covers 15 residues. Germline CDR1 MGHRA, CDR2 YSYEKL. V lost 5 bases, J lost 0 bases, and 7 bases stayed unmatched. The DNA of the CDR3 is TGCGCCAGCAGCGGAAATCGGGACAGCTCCTACGAGCAGTACTTC. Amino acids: CASSGNRDSSYEQYF.

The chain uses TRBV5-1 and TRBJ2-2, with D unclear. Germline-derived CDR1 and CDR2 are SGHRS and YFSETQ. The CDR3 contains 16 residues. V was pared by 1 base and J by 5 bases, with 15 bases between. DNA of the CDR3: TGCGCCAGCAGCTTGAACTCCCAGGCGGAAACCGGGGAGCTGTTTTTT. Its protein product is CASSLNSQAETGELFF.

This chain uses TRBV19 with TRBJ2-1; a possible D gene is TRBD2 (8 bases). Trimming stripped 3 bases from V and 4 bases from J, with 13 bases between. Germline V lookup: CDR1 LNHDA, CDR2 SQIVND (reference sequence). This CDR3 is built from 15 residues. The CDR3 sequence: CASSISGTAYNEQFF. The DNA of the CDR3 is TGTGCCAGTAGTATTAGCGGGACAGCTTACAATGAGCAGTTCTTC.

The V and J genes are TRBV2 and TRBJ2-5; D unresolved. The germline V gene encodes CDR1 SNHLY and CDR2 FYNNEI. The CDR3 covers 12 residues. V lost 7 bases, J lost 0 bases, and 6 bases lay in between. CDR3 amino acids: CASKANQETQYF. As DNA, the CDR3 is TGTGCCAGCAAAGCTAACCAAGAGACCCAGTACTTC.

DNA for the CDR3: TGTGCCTGGAGCCTACTGGGGACCACTGAAGCTTTCTTT. Protein sequence: CAWSLLGTTEAFF. V is TRBV30 and J is TRBJ1-1; D is perhaps TRBD1 (5 bases). The CDR3 is 13 residues long. Germline-derived CDR1 and CDR2 are GTSNPN and SVGIG (reference sequence). Trimming stripped 3 bases from V and 4 bases from J, with 12 bases between.

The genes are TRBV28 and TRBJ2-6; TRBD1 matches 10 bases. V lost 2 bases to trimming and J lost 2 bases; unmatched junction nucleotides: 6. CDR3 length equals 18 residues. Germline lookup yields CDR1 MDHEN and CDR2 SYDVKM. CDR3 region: CASSLVGTGVPGANVLTF. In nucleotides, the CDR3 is TGTGCCAGCAGTTTAGTAGGGACAGGGGTCCCTGGGGCCAACGTCCTGACTTTC. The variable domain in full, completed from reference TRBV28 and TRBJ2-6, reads DVKVTQSSRYLVKRTGEKVFLECVQDMDHENMFWYRQDPGLGLRLIYFSYDVKMKEKGDIPEGYSVSREKKERFSLILESASTNQTSMYLCASSLVGTGVPGANVLTFGAGSRLTVL.

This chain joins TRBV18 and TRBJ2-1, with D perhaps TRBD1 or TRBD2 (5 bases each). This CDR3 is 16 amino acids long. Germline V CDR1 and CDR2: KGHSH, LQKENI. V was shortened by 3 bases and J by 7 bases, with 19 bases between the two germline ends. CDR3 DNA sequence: TGTGCCAGCTCACCTTTGCCAGGGAGTGTTGGGAATGAGCAGTTCTTC. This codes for CASSPLPGSVGNEQFF.

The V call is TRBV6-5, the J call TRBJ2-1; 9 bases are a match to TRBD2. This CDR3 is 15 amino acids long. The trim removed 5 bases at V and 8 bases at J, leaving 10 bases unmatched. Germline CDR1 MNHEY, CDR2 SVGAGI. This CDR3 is CASSLRRTSDHEQFF. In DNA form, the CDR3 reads TGTGCCAGCAGTCTCCGCCGGACTAGCGACCATGAGCAGTTCTTC.

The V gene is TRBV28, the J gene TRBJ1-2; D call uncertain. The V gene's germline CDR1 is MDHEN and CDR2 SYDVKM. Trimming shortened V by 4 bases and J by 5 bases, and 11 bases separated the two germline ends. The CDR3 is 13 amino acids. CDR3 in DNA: TGTGCCAGCAGTTCTCCGACCGTTTATGGCTACACCTTC. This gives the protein CASSSPTVYGYTF.

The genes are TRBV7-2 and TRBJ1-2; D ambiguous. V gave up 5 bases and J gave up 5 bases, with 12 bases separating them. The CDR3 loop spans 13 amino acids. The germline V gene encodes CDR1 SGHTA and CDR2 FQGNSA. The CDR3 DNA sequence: TGTGCCAGCAGCCGCCCGGGAGCGTATGGCTACACCTTC. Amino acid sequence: CASSRPGAYGYTF. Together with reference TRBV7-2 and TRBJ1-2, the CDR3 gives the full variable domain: GAGVSQSPSNKVTEKGKDVELRCDPISGHTALYWYRQSLGQGLEFLIYFQGNSAPDKSGLPSDRFSAERTGGSVSTLTIQRTQQEDSAVYLCASSRPGAYGYTFGSGTRLTVV.

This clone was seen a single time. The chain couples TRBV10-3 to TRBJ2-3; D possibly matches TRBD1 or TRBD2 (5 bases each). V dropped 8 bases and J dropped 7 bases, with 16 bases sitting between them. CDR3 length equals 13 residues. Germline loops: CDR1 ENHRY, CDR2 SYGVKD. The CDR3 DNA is TGTGCCATCGGCAGGGAGCTTCTGAATACGCAGTATTTT. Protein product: CAIGRELLNTQYF.

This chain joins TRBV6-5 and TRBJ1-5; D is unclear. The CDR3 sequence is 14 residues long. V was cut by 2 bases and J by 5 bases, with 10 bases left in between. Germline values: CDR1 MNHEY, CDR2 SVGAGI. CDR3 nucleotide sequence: TGTGCCAGCAGTTACCCCGACATATATCAGCCCCAGCATTTT. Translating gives CASSYPDIYQPQHF.

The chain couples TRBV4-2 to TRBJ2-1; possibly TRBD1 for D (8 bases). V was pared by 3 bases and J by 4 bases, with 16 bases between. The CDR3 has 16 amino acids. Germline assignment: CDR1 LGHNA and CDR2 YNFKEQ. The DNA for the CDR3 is TGTGCCAGCAGCCATCGAGGACAGGGACTATACAATGAGCAGTTCTTC. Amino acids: CASSHRGQGLYNEQFF.

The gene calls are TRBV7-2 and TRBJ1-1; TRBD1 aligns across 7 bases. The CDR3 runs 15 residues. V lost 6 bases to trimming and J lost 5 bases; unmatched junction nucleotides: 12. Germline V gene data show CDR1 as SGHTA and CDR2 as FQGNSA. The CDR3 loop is CASRSNRGERTEAFF. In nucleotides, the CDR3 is TGTGCCAGCAGATCCAACAGGGGTGAGAGGACTGAAGCTTTCTTT.

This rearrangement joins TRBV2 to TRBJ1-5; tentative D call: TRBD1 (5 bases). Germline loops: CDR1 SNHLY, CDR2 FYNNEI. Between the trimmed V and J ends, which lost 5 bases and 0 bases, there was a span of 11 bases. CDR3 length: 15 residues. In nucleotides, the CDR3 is TGTGCCAGCAGTAGATCCAGGGCTAGCAATCAGCCCCAGCATTTT. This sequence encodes CASSRSRASNQPQHF.

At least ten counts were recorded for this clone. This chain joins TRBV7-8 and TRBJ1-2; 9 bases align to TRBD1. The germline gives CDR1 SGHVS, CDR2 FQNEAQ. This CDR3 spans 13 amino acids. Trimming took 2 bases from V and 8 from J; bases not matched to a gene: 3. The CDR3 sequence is CASSLPTGGGYTF. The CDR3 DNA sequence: TGTGCCAGCAGCTTACCGACAGGGGGAGGCTACACCTTC. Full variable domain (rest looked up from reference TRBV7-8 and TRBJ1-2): GAGVSQSPRYKVAKRGQDVALRCDPISGHVSLFWYQQALGQGPEFLTYFQNEAQLDKSGLPSDRFFAERPEGSVSTLKIQRTQQEDSAVYLCASSLPTGGGYTFGSGTRLTVV.

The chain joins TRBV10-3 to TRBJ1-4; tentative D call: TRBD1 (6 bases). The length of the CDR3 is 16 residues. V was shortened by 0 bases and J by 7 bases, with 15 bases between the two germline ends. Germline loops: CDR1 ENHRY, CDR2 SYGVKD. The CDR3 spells CAISESGGQRSEKLFF. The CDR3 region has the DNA TGTGCCATCAGTGAGTCGGGGGGCCAGCGTAGTGAAAAACTGTTTTTT.

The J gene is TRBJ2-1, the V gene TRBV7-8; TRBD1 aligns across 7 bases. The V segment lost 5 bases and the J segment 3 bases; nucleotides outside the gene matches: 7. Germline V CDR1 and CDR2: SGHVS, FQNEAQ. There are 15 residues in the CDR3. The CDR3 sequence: CASSQSQGHYNEQFF. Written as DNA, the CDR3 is TGTGCCAGCAGCCAGTCACAGGGGCACTACAATGAGCAGTTCTTC.

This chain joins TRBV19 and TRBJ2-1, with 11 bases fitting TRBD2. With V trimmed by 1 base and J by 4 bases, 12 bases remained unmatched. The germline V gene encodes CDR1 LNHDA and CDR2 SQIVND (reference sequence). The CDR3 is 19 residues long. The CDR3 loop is CASSIASALAGGPYNEQFF. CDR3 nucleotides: TGTGCCAGTAGTATAGCCTCAGCTTTAGCGGGAGGGCCGTACAATGAGCAGTTCTTC.

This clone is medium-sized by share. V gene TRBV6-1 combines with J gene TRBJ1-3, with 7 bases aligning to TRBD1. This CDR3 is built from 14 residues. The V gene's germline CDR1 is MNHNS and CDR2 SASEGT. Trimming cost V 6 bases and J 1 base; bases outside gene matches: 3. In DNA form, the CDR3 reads TGTGCCAGCAGAGGCAGGGGGTCTGGAAACACCATATATTTT. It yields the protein CASRGRGSGNTIYF.

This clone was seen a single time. This CDR3 reads CASSLDRSEGYTF. The CDR3 DNA is TGCGCCAGCAGCTTGGACAGATCGGAGGGCTACACCTTC. This chain joins TRBV5-1 and TRBJ1-2; D is ambiguous. Germline V gene lookup returns CDR1 SGHRS and CDR2 YFSETQ. Trimming took off 0 bases at V and 8 bases at J, with 11 bases between the two ends. This CDR3 spans 13 amino acids. Full variable domain (rest looked up from reference TRBV5-1 and TRBJ1-2): KAGVTQTPRYLIKTRGQQVTLSCSPISGHRSVSWYQQTPGQGLQFLFEYFSETQRNKGNFPGRFSGRQFSNSRSEMNVSTLELGDSALYLCASSLDRSEGYTFGSGTRLTVV.